One sample yielded the 20 T cell receptor beta chains listed below, sequenced in a study of shared clonotypes between healthy human individuals. Here immunoSEQ multiplex PCR was the method, and the copy in TCRdb shows in-frame clones only, minus some. In the table there are some 2,500,000 clones, 93% of which are singletons. The sample was naive CD4+ T cells from PBMCs. Regarding subset: CD45RA+ positively selected. Every receptor here comes from a man aged 18 to 30 in good health. Some clones in this sample may be carry-over from other donors' samples.

This chain connects TRBV2 to TRBJ1-3, with D perhaps matching TRBD1 (5 bases). In germline, CDR1 is SNHLY, CDR2 FYNNEI. Trimming shortened V by 8 bases and J by 0 bases, and 11 bases separated the two germline ends. The CDR3 runs 14 residues. CDR3 sequence (DNA): TGTGCCAGCCAGGGACCCGCCTCTGGAAACACCATATATTTT. Translated, it gives CASQGPASGNTIYF.

For this clone: Other DNA sequences in the same sample also yield this CDR3. V gene TRBV19 combines with J gene TRBJ2-7; 7 bases match TRBD1. Germline lookup yields CDR1 LNHDA and CDR2 SQIVND (reference sequence). The V and J ends lost 4 bases and 0 bases, in that order; junction bases with no gene match: 3. CDR3 length: 14 residues. The CDR3 loop reads CASSTSGGSYEQYF. CDR3 in DNA: TGTGCCAGTAGTACGTCAGGGGGCTCCTACGAGCAGTACTTC. The full variable domain, in which reference TRBV19 and TRBJ2-7 provide the parts outside the CDR3, is DGGITQSPKYLFRKEGQNVTLSCEQNLNHDAMYWYRQDPGQGLRLIYYSQIVNDFQKGDIAEGYSVSREKKESFPLTVTSAQKNPTAFYLCASSTSGGSYEQYFGPGTRLTVT.

This chain connects TRBV14 to TRBJ1-1; tentative D call: TRBD1 (6 bases). The CDR3 loop spans 13 amino acids. Germline loops: CDR1 SGHDN, CDR2 FVKESK. The V end lost 3 bases, the J end lost 4 bases, and 9 bases lay between the germline ends. CDR3 loop: CASSQTTGTEAFF. CDR3 in DNA: TGTGCCAGCAGCCAGACGACAGGCACTGAAGCTTTCTTT.

The rearrangement joins TRBV9 to TRBJ1-5; D unclear. V gave up 0 bases and J gave up 5 bases, with 12 bases separating them. The V gene's germline CDR1 is SGDLS and CDR2 YYNGEE. The CDR3 runs 15 residues. CDR3 nucleotide sequence: TGTGCCAGCAGCGTAGACGGCCAACACGATCAGCCCCAGCATTTT. It encodes CASSVDGQHDQPQHF.

The chain is built from TRBV5-4 and TRBJ2-7; the D is unclear. CDR1 SGHNT and CDR2 YYREEE come from the germline V gene (reference sequence). The CDR3 is made up of 15 amino acids. V was pared by 0 bases and J by 5 bases, with 15 bases between. The CDR3 DNA sequence: TGTGCCAGCAGCTTGGACGGGTTAGGGAACCACGAGCAGTACTTC. The encoded protein is CASSLDGLGNHEQYF.

This clone was seen once. J is TRBJ1-4 and V is TRBV2; 7 bases agree with TRBD1. CDR1 is SNHLY and CDR2 is FYNNEI in the germline V gene. V lost 4 bases to trimming and J lost 2 bases; unmatched junction nucleotides: 4. CDR3 length equals 15 residues. The CDR3 region has the DNA TGTGCCAGCAGTGGACTGACAGGGACTAATGAAAAACTGTTTTTT. This translates into CASSGLTGTNEKLFF.

The rearrangement joins TRBV9 to TRBJ1-4; D perhaps matches TRBD1 (6 bases). Trimming took off 3 bases at V and 2 bases at J, with 17 bases between the two ends. CDR3 length: 17 residues. Germline CDR1 is SGDLS and CDR2 is YYNGEE. CDR3 DNA sequence: TGTGCCAGCAGCGCTGGACAGAGAATGGGGACTAATGAAAAACTGTTTTTT. Encoded protein: CASSAGQRMGTNEKLFF.

This clone is a singleton in its sample. The chain recombines TRBV7-9 with TRBJ1-1; TRBD1 might be the D (5 bases). Per the germline V gene, CDR1 is SEHNR and CDR2 is FQNEAQ (reference sequence). The V gene lost 4 bases and the J gene lost 6 bases, with 9 bases spanning the gap. The CDR3 length is 12 residues. CDR3 bases: TGTGCCAGCAGCTCCCGGGACCCTGAAGCTTTCTTT. Residues: CASSSRDPEAFF.

In its sample, this clone was seen once. V gene TRBV27 combines with J gene TRBJ2-7, with TRBD1 identical over 9 bases. CDR3 length: 14 residues. Looked up from germline, CDR1 is MNHEY and CDR2 is SMNVEV (reference sequence). Trimming removed 5 bases from V and 2 bases from J; junction bases left unmatched: 4. CDR3 nucleotide sequence: TGTGCCAGCAGTATACAGGGGGCAACCTACGAGCAGTACTTC. This codes for CASSIQGATYEQYF.

This chain joins TRBV7-9 and TRBJ2-2; the D gene is possibly TRBD2 (6 bases). Trimming took 5 bases from V and 5 from J, leaving 18 bases between them. Germline V gene lookup returns CDR1 SEHNR and CDR2 FQNEAQ (reference sequence). The CDR3 covers 16 residues. CDR3 nucleotides: TGTGCCAGCAGCATACGGAGGCGGGATGGGACCGGGGAGCTGTTTTTT. Protein sequence: CASSIRRRDGTGELFF.

The chain uses TRBV6-5 and TRBJ1-1, with 8 bases that match TRBD1. Unmatched junction bases numbered 5, after V lost 1 base and J lost 4 bases. The CDR3 runs to 15 residues. Germline V gene sequence: CDR1 MNHEY, CDR2 SVGAGI. For the CDR3, the DNA is TGTGCCAGCAGTTACTATGAACAGGGGGGCACTGAAGCTTTCTTT. Translation: CASSYYEQGGTEAFF.

The V gene is TRBV7-3, the J gene TRBJ1-3; no clear D. Trimming took off 5 bases at V and 4 bases at J, with 9 bases between the two ends. The CDR3 runs to 13 residues. Looked up from germline, CDR1 is SGHTA and CDR2 is FQGTGA. The CDR3 protein is CASSPEGGNTIYF. DNA for the CDR3: TGTGCCAGCAGCCCAGAAGGCGGAAACACCATATATTTT.

Comments on this clone: This is likely a read error, given that the CDR3 carries no conserved phenylalanine or tryptophan at its end. Because the CDR3's place on the DNA is in doubt, the DNA is left out and the CDR3 is given as listed by TCRdb. V and J are TRBV27 and TRBJ2-6. Including both end residues, the CDR3 is 10 amino acids long. CDR1 and CDR2 from the germline V gene are MNHEY and SMNVEV (reference sequence). CDR3 region: CASIKPRRRS.

The V and J genes are TRBV29-1 and TRBJ1-2; D call uncertain. CDR1 is SQVTM, CDR2 ANQGSEA, per germline. The CDR3 has 13 residues. Trimming removed 6 bases from V and 7 bases from J, with 18 bases in between. The CDR3 DNA is TGCAGCGTGAGAACCTGGACGTCAAGTGGCTACACCTTC. Translating it yields CSVRTWTSSGYTF.

The chain has TRBV5-1 and TRBJ2-6; D gene unclear. The CDR3 runs 15 residues. The germline CDR1 and CDR2 sequences are SGHRS and YFSETQ. V dropped 7 bases and J dropped 1 base, with 12 bases sitting between them. The CDR3 coding sequence is TGCGCCAGCTCGCTGTGGGAATCTGGGGCCAACGTCCTGACTTTC. This gives the protein CASSLWESGANVLTF.

This sequence joins TRBV29-1 and TRBJ2-7, with no clear D. The germline V and J ends were trimmed by 4 bases and 3 bases, with 10 bases remaining between them. From germline, CDR1 is SQVTM and CDR2 ANQGSEA. CDR3 length equals 12 residues. CDR3 nucleotides: TGCAGCGTTGTAGGACCGAGCTACGAGCAGTACTTC. Residues: CSVVGPSYEQYF.

The J gene is TRBJ2-2, the V gene TRBV10-1; D remains ambiguous. V shed 6 bases and J shed 4 bases, with 12 bases lying between them. CDR3 length: 14 amino acids. Germline V lookup: CDR1 WNHNN, CDR2 SYGVQD (reference sequence). The CDR3 region has the DNA TGCGCCAGCAGACAAGAAGTGGGCACCGGGGAGCTGTTTTTT. This gives the protein CASRQEVGTGELFF.

This sequence joins TRBV27 and TRBJ2-7; 10 nucleotides match TRBD2. J gave up 3 bases and V 4 bases, and 9 bases lay outside the gene matches. The CDR3 has 16 amino acids. Per the germline V gene, CDR1 is MNHEY and CDR2 is SMNVEV (reference sequence). Written as DNA, the CDR3 is TGTGCCAGCAGTTCAATTAGGACTAGCGGAAACTACGAGCAGTACTTC. Amino acid sequence: CASSSIRTSGNYEQYF.

V usage is TRBV4-3 and J usage is TRBJ1-6, with D possibly TRBD1 on 5 matching bases. The CDR3 is made up of 14 amino acids. Trimming shortened V by 1 base and J by 7 bases, and 8 bases separated the two germline ends. Germline CDR1 is LGHNA and CDR2 is YSLEER. CDR3 loop: CASSQGQLNSPLHF. As DNA, the CDR3 is TGCGCCAGCAGCCAAGGACAGTTAAATTCACCCCTCCACTTT.

This chain links TRBV9 with TRBJ2-7; 8 bases map to TRBD2. V lost 1 base and J lost 0; bases outside the gene matches: 3. This CDR3 is built from 15 residues. From germline, CDR1 is SGDLS and CDR2 YYNGEE. The DNA of the CDR3 is TGTGCCAGCAGCGTACACGGGAGGGCCTCCTACGAGCAGTACTTC. Encoded protein: CASSVHGRASYEQYF.